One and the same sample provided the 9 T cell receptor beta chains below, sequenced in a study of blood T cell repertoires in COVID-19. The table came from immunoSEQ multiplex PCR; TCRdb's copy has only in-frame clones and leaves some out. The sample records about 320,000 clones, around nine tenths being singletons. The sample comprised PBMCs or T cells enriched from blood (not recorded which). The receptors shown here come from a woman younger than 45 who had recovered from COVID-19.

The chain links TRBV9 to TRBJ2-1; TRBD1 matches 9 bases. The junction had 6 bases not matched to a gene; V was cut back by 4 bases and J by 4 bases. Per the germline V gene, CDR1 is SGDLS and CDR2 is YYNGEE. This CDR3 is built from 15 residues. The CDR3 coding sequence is TGTGCCAGCAGCATACAGGGGGCGGCTTACAATGAGCAGTTCTTC. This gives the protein CASSIQGAAYNEQFF. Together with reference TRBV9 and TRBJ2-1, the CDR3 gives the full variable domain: DSGVTQTPKHLITATGQRVTLRCSPRSGDLSVYWYQQSLDQGLQFLIQYYNGEERAKGNILERFSAQQFPDLHSELNLSSLELGDSALYFCASSIQGAAYNEQFFGPGTRLTVL.

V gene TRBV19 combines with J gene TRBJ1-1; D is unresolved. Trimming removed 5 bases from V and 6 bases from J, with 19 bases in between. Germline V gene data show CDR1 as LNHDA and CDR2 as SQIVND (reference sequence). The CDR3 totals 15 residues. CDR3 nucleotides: TGTGCCAGTAGTTTAAGGACTCACCCTATCGCTGAAGCTTTCTTT. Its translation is CASSLRTHPIAEAFF.

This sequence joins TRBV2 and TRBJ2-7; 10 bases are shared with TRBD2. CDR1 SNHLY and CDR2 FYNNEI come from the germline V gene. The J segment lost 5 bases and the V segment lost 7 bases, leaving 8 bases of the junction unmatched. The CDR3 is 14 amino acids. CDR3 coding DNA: TGTGCCAGCAAGGGGGGACTAGCGTCGGACGAGCAGTACTTC. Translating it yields CASKGGLASDEQYF.

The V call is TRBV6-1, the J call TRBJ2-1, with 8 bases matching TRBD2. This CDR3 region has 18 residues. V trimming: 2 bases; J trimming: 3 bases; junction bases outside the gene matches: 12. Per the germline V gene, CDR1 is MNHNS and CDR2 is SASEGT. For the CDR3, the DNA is TGTGCCAGCAGTGAAACTGCACAAGTAGCGGGGTACTACAATGAGCAGTTCTTC. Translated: CASSETAQVAGYYNEQFF.

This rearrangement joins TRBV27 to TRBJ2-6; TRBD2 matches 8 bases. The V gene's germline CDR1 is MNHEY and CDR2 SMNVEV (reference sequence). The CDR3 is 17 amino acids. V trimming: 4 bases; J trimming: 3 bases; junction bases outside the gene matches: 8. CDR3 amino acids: CASSSNGGAVGANVLTF. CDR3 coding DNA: TGTGCCAGCAGTTCTAACGGGGGGGCAGTTGGGGCCAACGTCCTGACTTTC.

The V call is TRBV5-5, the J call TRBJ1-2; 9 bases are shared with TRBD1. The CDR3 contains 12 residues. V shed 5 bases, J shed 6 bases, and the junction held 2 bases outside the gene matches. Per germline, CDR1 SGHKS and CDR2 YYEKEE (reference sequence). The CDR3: CASSRQGDGYTF. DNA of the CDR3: TGTGCCAGCAGTCGACAGGGGGATGGCTACACCTTC.

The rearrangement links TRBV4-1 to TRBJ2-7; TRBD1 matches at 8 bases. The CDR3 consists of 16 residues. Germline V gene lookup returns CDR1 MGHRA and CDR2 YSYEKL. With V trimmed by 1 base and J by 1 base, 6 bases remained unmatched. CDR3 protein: CASSQGSGGPSYEQYF. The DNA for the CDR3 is TGCGCCAGCAGCCAAGGGTCAGGGGGCCCTTCCTACGAGCAGTACTTC.

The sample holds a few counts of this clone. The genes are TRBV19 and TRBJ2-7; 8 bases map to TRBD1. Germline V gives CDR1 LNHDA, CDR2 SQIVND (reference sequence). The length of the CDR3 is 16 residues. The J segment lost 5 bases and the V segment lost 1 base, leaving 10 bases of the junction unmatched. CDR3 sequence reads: CASSIAQGVFGNEQYF. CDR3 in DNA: TGTGCCAGTAGTATAGCACAGGGGGTATTTGGTAACGAGCAGTACTTC.

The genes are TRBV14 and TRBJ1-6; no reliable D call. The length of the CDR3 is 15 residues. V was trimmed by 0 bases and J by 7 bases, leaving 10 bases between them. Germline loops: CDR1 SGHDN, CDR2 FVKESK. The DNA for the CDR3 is TGTGCCAGCAGCCAAGATTGGCAGAACAATTCACCCCTCCACTTT. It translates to CASSQDWQNNSPLHF. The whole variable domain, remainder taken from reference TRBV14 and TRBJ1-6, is EAGVTQFPSHSVIEKGQTVTLRCDPISGHDNLYWYRRVMGKEIKFLLHFVKESKQDESGMPNNRFLAERTGGTYSTLKVQPAELEDSGVYFCASSQDWQNNSPLHFGNGTRLTVT.